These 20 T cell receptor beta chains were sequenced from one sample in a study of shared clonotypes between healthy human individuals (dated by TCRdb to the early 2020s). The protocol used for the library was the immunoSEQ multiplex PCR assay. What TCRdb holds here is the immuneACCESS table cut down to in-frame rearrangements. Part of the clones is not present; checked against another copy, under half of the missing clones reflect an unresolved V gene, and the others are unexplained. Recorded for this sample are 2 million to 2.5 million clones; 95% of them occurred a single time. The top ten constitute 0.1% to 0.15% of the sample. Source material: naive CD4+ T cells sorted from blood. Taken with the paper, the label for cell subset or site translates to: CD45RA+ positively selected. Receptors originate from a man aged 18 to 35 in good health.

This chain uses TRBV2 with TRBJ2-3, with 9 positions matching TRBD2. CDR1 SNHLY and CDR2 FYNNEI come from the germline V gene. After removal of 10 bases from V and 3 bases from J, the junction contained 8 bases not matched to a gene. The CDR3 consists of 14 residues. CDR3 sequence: CATNHGLATDTQYF. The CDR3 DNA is TGTGCCACCAATCACGGACTAGCGACAGATACGCAGTATTTT.

CDR3 DNA sequence: TGTGCCAGCACGGGGGCGGGGATTTCACCCCTCCACTTT. Translated, it gives CASTGAGISPLHF. The chain employs TRBV25-1 and TRBJ1-6, with D possibly matching TRBD1 (6 bases). The CDR3 is 13 amino acids. The germline V and J ends were trimmed by 7 bases and 9 bases, with 13 bases remaining between them. From germline, CDR1 is MGHDK and CDR2 SYGVNS.

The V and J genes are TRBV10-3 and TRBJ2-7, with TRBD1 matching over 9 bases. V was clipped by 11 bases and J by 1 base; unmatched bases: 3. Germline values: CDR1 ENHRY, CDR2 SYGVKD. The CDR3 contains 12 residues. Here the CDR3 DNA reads TGTGCCGCCGGGACAGGGTCCTACGAGCAGTACTTC. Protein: CAAGTGSYEQYF.

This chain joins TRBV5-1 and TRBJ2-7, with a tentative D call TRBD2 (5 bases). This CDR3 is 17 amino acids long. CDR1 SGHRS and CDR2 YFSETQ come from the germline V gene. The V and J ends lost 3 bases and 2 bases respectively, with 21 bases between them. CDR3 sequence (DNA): TGCGCCAGCAGCTCGAATCAACGGGAACCTCCAGCCTACGAGCAGTACTTC. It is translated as CASSSNQREPPAYEQYF.

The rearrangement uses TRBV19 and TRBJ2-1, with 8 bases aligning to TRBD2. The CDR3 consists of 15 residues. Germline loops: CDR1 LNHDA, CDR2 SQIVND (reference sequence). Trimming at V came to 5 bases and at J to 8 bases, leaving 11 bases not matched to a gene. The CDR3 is CASSDQAGARDEQFF. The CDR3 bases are TGTGCCAGTAGTGATCAAGCGGGGGCGAGGGATGAGCAGTTCTTC.

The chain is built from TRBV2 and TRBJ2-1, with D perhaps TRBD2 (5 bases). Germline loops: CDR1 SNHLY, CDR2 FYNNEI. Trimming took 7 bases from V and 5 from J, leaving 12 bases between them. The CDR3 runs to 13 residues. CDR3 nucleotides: TGTGCCAGCATCCCACTAGAGAACAATGAGCAGTTCTTC. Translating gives CASIPLENNEQFF.

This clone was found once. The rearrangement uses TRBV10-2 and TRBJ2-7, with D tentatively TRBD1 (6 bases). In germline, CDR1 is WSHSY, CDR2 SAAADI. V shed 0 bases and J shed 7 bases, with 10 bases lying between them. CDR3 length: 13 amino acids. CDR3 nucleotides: TGCGCCAGCAGTGAGTCCATAAGGGGGGAGCAGTACTTC. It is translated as CASSESIRGEQYF.

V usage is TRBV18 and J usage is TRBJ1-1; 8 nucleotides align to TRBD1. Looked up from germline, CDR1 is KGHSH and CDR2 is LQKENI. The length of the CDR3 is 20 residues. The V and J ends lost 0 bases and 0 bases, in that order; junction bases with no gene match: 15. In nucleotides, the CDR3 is TGTGCCAGCTCACCACCCCTCACGAAGGACAGGGACCCTTTGAACACTGAAGCTTTCTTT. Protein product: CASSPPLTKDRDPLNTEAFF.

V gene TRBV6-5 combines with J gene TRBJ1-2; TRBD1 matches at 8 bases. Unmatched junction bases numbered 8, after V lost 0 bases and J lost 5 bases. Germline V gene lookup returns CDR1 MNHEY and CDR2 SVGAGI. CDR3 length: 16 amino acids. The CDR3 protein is CASSYSRTGGKYGYTF. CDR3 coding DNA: TGTGCCAGCAGTTACTCACGTACAGGGGGGAAATATGGCTACACCTTC.

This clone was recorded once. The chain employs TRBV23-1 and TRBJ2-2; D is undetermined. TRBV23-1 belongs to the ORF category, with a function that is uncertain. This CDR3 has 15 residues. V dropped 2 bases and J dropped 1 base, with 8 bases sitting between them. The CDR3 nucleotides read TGCGCCAGCAGTCAAGTCAATAAGAACACCGGGGAGCTGTTTTTT. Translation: CASSQVNKNTGELFF.

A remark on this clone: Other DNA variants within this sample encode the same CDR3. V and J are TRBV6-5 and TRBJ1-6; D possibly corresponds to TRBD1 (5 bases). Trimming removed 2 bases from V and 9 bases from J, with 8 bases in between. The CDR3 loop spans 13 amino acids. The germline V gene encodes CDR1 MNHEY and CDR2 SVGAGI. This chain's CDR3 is CASSYGGGSPLHF. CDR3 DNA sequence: TGTGCCAGCAGTTACGGGGGAGGTTCACCCCTCCACTTT.

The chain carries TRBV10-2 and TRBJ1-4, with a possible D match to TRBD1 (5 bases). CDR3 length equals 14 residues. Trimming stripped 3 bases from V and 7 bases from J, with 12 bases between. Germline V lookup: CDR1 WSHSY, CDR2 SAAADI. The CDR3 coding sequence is TGCGCCAGCAGTGAAGCAGGTGGGGGTGAAAAACTGTTTTTT. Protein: CASSEAGGGEKLFF.

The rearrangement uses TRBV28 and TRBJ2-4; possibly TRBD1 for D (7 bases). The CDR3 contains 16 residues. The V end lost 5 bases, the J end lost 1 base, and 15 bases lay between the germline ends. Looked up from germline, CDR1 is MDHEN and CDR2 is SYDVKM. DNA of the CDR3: TGTGCCAGCAGTCTCGGAGGGGACAGTGCCAAAAACATTCAGTACTTC. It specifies CASSLGGDSAKNIQYF.

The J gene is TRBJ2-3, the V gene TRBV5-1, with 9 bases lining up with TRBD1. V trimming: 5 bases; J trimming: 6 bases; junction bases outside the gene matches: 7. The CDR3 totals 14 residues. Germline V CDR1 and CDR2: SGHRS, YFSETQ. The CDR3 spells CASREGQGRDTQYF. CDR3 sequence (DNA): TGCGCCAGCAGGGAGGGACAGGGTCGGGATACGCAGTATTTT.

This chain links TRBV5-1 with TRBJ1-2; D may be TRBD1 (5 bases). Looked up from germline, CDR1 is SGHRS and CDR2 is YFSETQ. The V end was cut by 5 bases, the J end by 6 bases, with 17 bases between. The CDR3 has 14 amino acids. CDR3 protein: CASRALGGTHGYTF. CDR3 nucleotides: TGCGCCAGCAGGGCGCTTGGAGGGACCCATGGCTACACCTTC.

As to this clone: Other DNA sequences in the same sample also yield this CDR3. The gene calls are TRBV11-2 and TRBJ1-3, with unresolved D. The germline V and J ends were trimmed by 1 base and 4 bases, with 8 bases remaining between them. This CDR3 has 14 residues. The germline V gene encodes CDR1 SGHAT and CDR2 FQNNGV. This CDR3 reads CASSLAGLGNTIYF. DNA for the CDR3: TGTGCCAGCAGCTTAGCCGGTTTGGGAAACACCATATATTTT.

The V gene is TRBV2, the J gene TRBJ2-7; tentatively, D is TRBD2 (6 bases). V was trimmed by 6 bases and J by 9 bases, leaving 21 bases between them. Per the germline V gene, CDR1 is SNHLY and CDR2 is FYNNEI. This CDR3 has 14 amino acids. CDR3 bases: TGTGCCAGCAGCCCCTCGCTACTAGCCCTCAGGCAGTACTTC. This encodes CASSPSLLALRQYF.

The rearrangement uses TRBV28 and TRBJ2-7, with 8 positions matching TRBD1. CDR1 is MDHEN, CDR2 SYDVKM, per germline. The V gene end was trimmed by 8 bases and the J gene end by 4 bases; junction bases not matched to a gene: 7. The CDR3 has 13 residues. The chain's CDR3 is CASGTGIFYEQYF. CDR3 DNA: TGTGCCAGCGGGACAGGTATATTTTACGAGCAGTACTTC. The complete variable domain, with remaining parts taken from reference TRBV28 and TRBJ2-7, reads DVKVTQSSRYLVKRTGEKVFLECVQDMDHENMFWYRQDPGLGLRLIYFSYDVKMKEKGDIPEGYSVSREKKERFSLILESASTNQTSMYLCASGTGIFYEQYFGPGTRLTVT.

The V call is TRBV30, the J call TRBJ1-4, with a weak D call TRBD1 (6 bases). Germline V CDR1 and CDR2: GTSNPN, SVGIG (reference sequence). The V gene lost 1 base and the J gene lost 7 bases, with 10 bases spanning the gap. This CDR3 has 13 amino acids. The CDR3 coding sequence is TGTGCCTGGAGTGGGGGGCTTGCTGAAAAACTGTTTTTT. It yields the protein CAWSGGLAEKLFF.

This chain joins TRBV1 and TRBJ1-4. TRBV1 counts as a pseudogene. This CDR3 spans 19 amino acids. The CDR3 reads CTSSQGGLRFQTTNEKLFF. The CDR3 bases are TGCACCAGCAGCCAAGGGGGGTTACGATTTCAGACAACTAATGAAAAACTGTTTTTT.